One and the same sample provided the 20 T cell receptor beta chains below, sequenced in a study of blood T cells in healthy people across ages. Combining a sample-barcoded 5' primer with a J-beta primer mix, a second PCR ran for roughly 7 to 12 cycles. Each CDR3 protein is one row after TCRdb ran MiXCR on the 5' RACE reads. The profile shows approximately 960,000 distinct CDR3 sequences, about 29% of them singletons. The data also belong to a second study, concerning T cells of mothers and their children.

The sequenced sample consisted of blood. The receptors derive from a woman between 40 and 50 years old in good health.

Concerning this clonotype itself: A much larger clone sits a single nucleotide away, making a read error possible. The J gene is TRBJ2-1, the V gene TRBV14; possibly TRBD1 for D (6 bases). This CDR3 is 17 amino acids long. The germline gives CDR1 SGHDN, CDR2 FVKESK. The ends were cut back, 2 bases at V and 4 bases at J, with 18 bases in the middle. The CDR3 spells CASSQLPGERGYNEQFF. CDR3 in DNA: TGTGCCAGCAGCCAACTGCCCGGGGAGAGGGGGTACAATGAGCAGTTCTTC.

This clonotype has only a few counts. The chain's CDR3 is CSVDTQGIYGYTF. CDR3 nucleotides: TGCAGCGTTGACACCCAGGGAATCTATGGCTACACCTTC. This chain joins TRBV29-1 and TRBJ1-2, with a weak D call TRBD1 (5 bases). The ends were cut back, 3 bases at V and 4 bases at J, with 12 bases in the middle. Germline V lookup: CDR1 SQVTM, CDR2 ANQGSEA. The CDR3 consists of 13 residues.

V usage is TRBV28 and J usage is TRBJ2-2, with 11 bases fitting TRBD1. The CDR3 consists of 14 residues. The V segment lost 8 bases and the J segment 7 bases; nucleotides outside the gene matches: 6. The V gene's germline CDR1 is MDHEN and CDR2 SYDVKM. The DNA for the CDR3 is TGTGCCAGCCGGGGGACAGGGGGAAACGGGGAGCTGTTTTTT. It yields the protein CASRGTGGNGELFF.

The chain recombines TRBV28 with TRBJ1-1; D ambiguous. The germline V gene encodes CDR1 MDHEN and CDR2 SYDVKM. The CDR3 is 16 residues long. Trimming shortened V by 3 bases and J by 1 base, and 15 bases separated the two germline ends. In DNA form, the CDR3 reads TGTGCCAGCAGTTTCGGGGAACTCCTCCGGAACACTGAAGCTTTCTTT. The encoded protein is CASSFGELLRNTEAFF.

This clonotype has more than one count but fewer than ten. The CDR3 coding sequence is TGTGCCACCCAACTCGCGGGGTCAAACATTCAGTACTTC. It encodes CATQLAGSNIQYF. This chain joins TRBV27 and TRBJ2-4; a weak D match, TRBD2 (6 bases). Trimming shortened V by 10 bases and J by 6 bases, and 16 bases separated the two germline ends. Germline CDR1 MNHEY, CDR2 SMNVEV (reference sequence). This CDR3 has 13 amino acids.

This clonotype appeared a few times. The V gene is TRBV9, the J gene TRBJ1-4; no clear D. CDR3 length: 15 residues. CDR1 SGDLS and CDR2 YYNGEE come from the germline V gene. V was pared by 2 bases and J by 7 bases, with 15 bases between. The CDR3 region is CASSVVAGDGEKLFF. DNA for the CDR3: TGTGCCAGCAGCGTCGTGGCAGGCGATGGTGAAAAACTGTTTTTT. Variable domain in full (rest from reference TRBV9 and TRBJ1-4): DSGVTQTPKHLITATGQRVTLRCSPRSGDLSVYWYQQSLDQGLQFLIQYYNGEERAKGNILERFSAQQFPDLHSELNLSSLELGDSALYFCASSVVAGDGEKLFFGSGTQLSVL.

The table lists this clonotype with a few counts. CDR3 DNA sequence: TGCGCCAGCAGCTTGGAGGGGGGGATCGTAGAGACCCAGTACTTC. This encodes CASSLEGGIVETQYF. This chain connects TRBV5-1 to TRBJ2-5, with D possibly matching TRBD2 (7 bases). The germline V gene has CDR1 SGHRS and CDR2 YFSETQ. There are 15 residues in the CDR3. V was cut by 0 bases and J by 4 bases, with 13 bases left in between.

This clonotype occurred many times. The chain has TRBV2 and TRBJ2-5; 9 bases line up with TRBD2. In germline, CDR1 is SNHLY, CDR2 FYNNEI. With V trimmed by 3 bases and J by 5 bases, 7 bases remained unmatched. CDR3 size: 15 residues. The CDR3 here is CASSDQRGAGETQYF. The DNA for the CDR3 is TGTGCCAGCAGTGATCAGCGGGGGGCGGGTGAGACCCAGTACTTC. Variable domain in full (rest from reference TRBV2 and TRBJ2-5): EPEVTQTPSHQVTQMGQEVILRCVPISNHLYFYWYRQILGQKVEFLVSFYNNEISEKSEIFDDQFSVERPDGSNFTLKIRSTKLEDSAMYFCASSDQRGAGETQYFGPGTRLLVL.

This chain links TRBV3-1 with TRBJ1-2; tentatively, D is TRBD1 (6 bases). CDR3 length: 14 residues. Per germline, CDR1 LGHDT and CDR2 YNNKEL (reference sequence). The V end was cut by 5 bases, the J end by 3 bases, with 13 bases between. CDR3 region: CASSNRARDYGYTF. The CDR3 nucleotides read TGTGCCAGCAGCAACAGGGCCCGGGACTATGGCTACACCTTC.

This clonotype appeared many times. Here the CDR3 DNA reads TGTGCCAGCAGCAGTCAGGGATACTATGGCTACACCTTC. It specifies CASSSQGYYGYTF. The chain uses TRBV7-8 and TRBJ1-2, with D perhaps matching TRBD1 (5 bases). This CDR3 is 13 amino acids long. The V end was cut by 5 bases, the J end by 3 bases, with 10 bases between. Per the germline V gene, CDR1 is SGHVS and CDR2 is FQNEAQ.

This clonotype was seen a handful of times. The chain is built from TRBV24-1 and TRBJ1-4, with D perhaps TRBD1 (5 bases). The V end was cut by 4 bases, the J end by 5 bases, with 19 bases between. From germline, CDR1 is KGHDR and CDR2 SFDVKD. The CDR3 consists of 17 residues. CDR3 amino acids: CATSEGRRGRVNEKLFF. For the CDR3, the DNA is TGTGCCACCAGTGAAGGTCGTAGGGGACGGGTGAATGAAAAACTGTTTTTT.

The V gene is TRBV5-1, the J gene TRBJ1-4, with 11 bases fitting TRBD1. Germline trimming cut 6 bases from V and 2 bases from J; bases unmatched to any gene: 18. This CDR3 comprises 20 residues. Germline CDR1 and CDR2: SGHRS and YFSETQ. For the CDR3, the DNA is TGCGCCAGCAAGGTAGACGGGCGGACAGGGGGCGCGTCGACTAATGAAAAACTGTTTTTT. Translated: CASKVDGRTGGASTNEKLFF.

This clonotype was seen more than once but under ten times. The chain joins TRBV4-2 to TRBJ1-5; 7 bases are a match to TRBD1. Germline V gene lookup returns CDR1 LGHNA and CDR2 YNFKEQ. The junction had 3 bases not matched to a gene; V was cut back by 1 base and J by 0 bases. This CDR3 spans 16 amino acids. The CDR3 bases are TGTGCCAGCAGCCAAGTCAGGGGGAATAGCAATCAGCCCCAGCATTTT. It translates to CASSQVRGNSNQPQHF.

This clonotype was recorded many times. This chain joins TRBV28 and TRBJ2-4; D is uncertain. CDR3 size: 14 residues. Trimming took 5 bases from V and 3 from J, leaving 11 bases between them. Germline values: CDR1 MDHEN, CDR2 SYDVKM. CDR3 DNA: TGTGCCAGCAGTGGGCTTCCGGGCAAAAACATTCAGTACTTC. It encodes CASSGLPGKNIQYF.

This clonotype was seen at least ten times. The chain combines TRBV20-1 with TRBJ2-3; D unclear. This CDR3 has 16 residues. Trimming pared 7 bases from V and 0 bases from J, leaving 20 bases between. Germline CDR1 reads DFQATT; CDR2 reads SNEGSKA (reference sequence). This CDR3 is CSVTPTNRPSTDTQYF. CDR3 DNA: TGCAGTGTTACGCCCACAAATAGACCTAGCACAGATACGCAGTATTTT.

This clonotype was seen only a few times. Here the CDR3 DNA reads TGTGCCAGCAGTTTCCGGGAGGGGACACCTCGCTACGAGCAGTACTTC. The encoded protein is CASSFREGTPRYEQYF. The chain uses TRBV28 and TRBJ2-5, with TRBD2 identical over 8 bases. Near its end, the DNA agrees better with TRBJ2-7, so the J call may be wrong. The CDR3 has 16 residues. In germline, CDR1 is MDHEN, CDR2 SYDVKM.

This clonotype has ten or more counts. This chain joins TRBV15 and TRBJ2-7, with no clear D. Germline V lookup: CDR1 LNHNV, CDR2 YYDKDF (reference sequence). CDR3 size: 14 residues. V dropped 0 bases and J dropped 2 bases, with 8 bases sitting between them. CDR3 sequence: CATSREADPYEQYF. CDR3 bases: TGTGCCACCAGCAGAGAGGCGGACCCCTACGAGCAGTACTTC. The whole variable domain, filled in from reference TRBV15 and TRBJ2-7, reads DAMVIQNPRYQVTQFGKPVTLSCSQTLNHNVMYWYQQKSSQAPKLLFHYYDKDFNNEADTPDNFQSRRPNTSFCFLDIRSPGLGDTAMYLCATSREADPYEQYFGPGTRLTVT.

This clonotype was recorded at least ten times. The chain carries TRBV6-5 and TRBJ1-2; 7 nucleotides agree with TRBD1. In germline, CDR1 is MNHEY, CDR2 SVGAGI. This CDR3 contains 12 residues. V was clipped by 6 bases and J by 8 bases; unmatched bases: 6. CDR3 sequence (DNA): TGTGCCAGCAGCTCGGGACAGTCGGGCTACACCTTC. Translated, it gives CASSSGQSGYTF.

The chain joins TRBV5-5 to TRBJ2-2, with D possibly TRBD1 on 6 matching bases. This CDR3 contains 14 residues. Germline V gene sequence: CDR1 SGHKS, CDR2 YYEKEE (reference sequence). V was pared by 2 bases and J by 6 bases, with 11 bases between. For the CDR3, the DNA is TGTGCCAGCAGCTTCAGGGGCTCGCCCGGGGAGCTGTTTTTT. As protein: CASSFRGSPGELFF.

The chain uses TRBV5-1 and TRBJ1-1, with D tentatively TRBD1 (6 bases). Between the trimmed V and J ends, which lost 1 base and 4 bases, there was a span of 14 bases. Germline values: CDR1 SGHRS, CDR2 YFSETQ. The length of the CDR3 is 15 residues. DNA of the CDR3: TGCGCCAGCAGCTTGAGGTATTCCAGGGGCACTGAAGCTTTCTTT. This gives the protein CASSLRYSRGTEAFF.